The 17 T cell receptor beta chains given below trace back to one sample, sequenced in a study of blood T cell repertoires in COVID-19. Libraries were prepared by immunoSEQ multiplex PCR; TCRdb keeps only in-frame clonotypes and omits some of them. The sample carries about 120,000 clones, around 90% recorded once. What was sequenced was peripheral blood. Receptors originate from a woman in her sixties or seventies with COVID-19, enrolled during active disease.

The chain uses TRBV30 and TRBJ2-3; 8 nucleotides agree with TRBD2. Germline CDR1 GTSNPN, CDR2 SVGIG (reference sequence). CDR3 length: 14 residues. V shed 5 bases, J shed 5 bases, and the junction held 9 bases outside the gene matches. Here the CDR3 DNA reads TGTGCCTGGGGGGCGGGTAGCGGGAAAGATACGCAGTATTTT. Translation gives CAWGAGSGKDTQYF.

The V and J genes are TRBV10-3 and TRBJ1-3; 8 bases are shared with TRBD1. Per germline, CDR1 ENHRY and CDR2 SYGVKD. Trimming at V came to 10 bases and at J to 0 bases, leaving 14 bases not matched to a gene. The CDR3 is 17 amino acids. The CDR3 DNA follows: TGTGCCACTCATGGACAGGGAACTCGACACTCTGGAAACACCATATATTTT. Encoded protein: CATHGQGTRHSGNTIYF.

The chain carries TRBV28 and TRBJ2-7; 7 bases line up with TRBD2. Per germline, CDR1 MDHEN and CDR2 SYDVKM. V lost 6 bases, J lost 6 bases, and 8 bases stayed unmatched. The CDR3 is 13 residues long. In nucleotides, the CDR3 is TGTGCCAGCAGCCCCCCGGGGGGAGGCGAGCAGTACTTC. It yields the protein CASSPPGGGEQYF.

The chain is built from TRBV7-9 and TRBJ2-3, with TRBD2 matching over 11 bases. With 1 base clipped from V and 3 bases from J, the junction kept 0 bases outside the gene matches. Germline CDR1 reads SEHNR; CDR2 reads FQNEAQ (reference sequence). The CDR3 spans 15 residues. This CDR3 reads CASSLVAGGTDTQYF. CDR3 DNA sequence: TGTGCCAGCAGCTTAGTAGCGGGGGGGACAGATACGCAGTATTTT.

The genes are TRBV24-1 and TRBJ2-2; TRBD2 is a possible D gene (5 bases). There are 15 residues in the CDR3. CDR1 KGHDR and CDR2 SFDVKD come from the germline V gene. The germline V and J ends were trimmed by 4 bases and 1 base, with 9 bases remaining between them. For the CDR3, the DNA is TGTGCCACCAGTGACGGGAAAATGAACACCGGGGAGCTGTTTTTT. It is translated as CATSDGKMNTGELFF.

This clone was seen a few times. This rearrangement joins TRBV28 to TRBJ1-6; 9 bases agree with TRBD1. CDR1 MDHEN and CDR2 SYDVKM come from the germline V gene. J lost 9 bases, V lost 5 bases, and 5 bases had no gene match. CDR3 length: 14 residues. CDR3 sequence reads: CASSTGQGSSPLHF. The CDR3 coding sequence is TGTGCCAGCAGTACCGGACAGGGGAGTTCACCCCTCCACTTT.

The J gene is TRBJ2-7, the V gene TRBV18; a possible D gene is TRBD2 (6 bases). Germline V gene lookup returns CDR1 KGHSH and CDR2 LQKENI. This CDR3 region has 16 residues. V was clipped by 3 bases and J by 7 bases, with 22 bases between them. Here the CDR3 reads CASSPTSDKRAGEQYF. The CDR3 DNA is TGTGCCAGCTCACCGACTTCGGACAAGCGGGCGGGGGAGCAGTACTTC.

J is TRBJ2-1 and V is TRBV15; the match to TRBD1 covers 11 bases. Germline trimming cut 8 bases from V and 9 bases from J; bases unmatched to any gene: 3. Per the germline V gene, CDR1 is LNHNV and CDR2 is YYDKDF (reference sequence). The CDR3 spans 12 residues. The CDR3 region is CATGQGAVEQFF. The CDR3 nucleotides are TGTGCCACCGGACAGGGGGCGGTTGAGCAGTTCTTC. Complete variable domain (other parts from reference TRBV15 and TRBJ2-1): DAMVIQNPRYQVTQFGKPVTLSCSQTLNHNVMYWYQQKSSQAPKLLFHYYDKDFNNEADTPDNFQSRRPNTSFCFLDIRSPGLGDTAMYLCATGQGAVEQFFGPGTRLTVL.

This chain connects TRBV5-1 to TRBJ1-2; 11 bases map to TRBD1. The CDR3 runs to 14 residues. Germline lookup yields CDR1 SGHRS and CDR2 YFSETQ. The junction had 6 bases not matched to a gene; V was cut back by 4 bases and J by 7 bases. The CDR3: CASSTGQGAAGYTF. CDR3 coding DNA: TGCGCCAGCAGCACTGGACAGGGGGCGGCTGGCTACACCTTC. Full variable domain (rest looked up from reference TRBV5-1 and TRBJ1-2): KAGVTQTPRYLIKTRGQQVTLSCSPISGHRSVSWYQQTPGQGLQFLFEYFSETQRNKGNFPGRFSGRQFSNSRSEMNVSTLELGDSALYLCASSTGQGAAGYTFGSGTRLTVV.

This chain connects TRBV11-2 to TRBJ2-1, with TRBD1 as a possible D gene (6 bases). Germline-derived CDR1 and CDR2 are SGHAT and FQNNGV. The V and J ends lost 1 base and 5 bases respectively, with 21 bases between them. The CDR3 loop spans 18 amino acids. For the CDR3, the DNA is TGTGCCAGCAGCTTAGTTACCAGGGGAGAGTGGGCTCACAATGAGCAGTTCTTC. Protein: CASSLVTRGEWAHNEQFF.

This chain connects TRBV7-2 to TRBJ1-3; D gene ambiguous. Trimming took 1 base from V and 5 from J, leaving 21 bases between them. The germline V gene encodes CDR1 SGHTA and CDR2 FQGNSA. This CDR3 is 18 amino acids long. CDR3 nucleotide sequence: TGTGCCAGCAGCTTAGGTTCGAGAGGGCAGGTTCTTCGAAACACCATATATTTT. The encoded protein is CASSLGSRGQVLRNTIYF.

In this sample, this clone turned up once. The genes are TRBV7-3 and TRBJ2-2; possibly TRBD2 for D (5 bases). Germline CDR1 is SGHTA and CDR2 is FQGTGA. The CDR3 loop spans 15 amino acids. Trimming left V 2 bases short and J 4 bases short, with 11 bases between. This chain's CDR3 is CASSLSGVSTGELFF. The CDR3 DNA sequence: TGTGCCAGCAGCTTATCCGGGGTCAGCACCGGGGAGCTGTTTTTT.

The chain is built from TRBV7-2 and TRBJ2-6; the match to TRBD1 covers 11 bases. This CDR3 is 19 amino acids long. CDR1 is SGHTA and CDR2 is FQGNSA in the germline V gene. Germline trimming cut 0 bases from V and 0 bases from J; bases unmatched to any gene: 4. The CDR3 protein is CASSLAPGTGGSGANVLTF. CDR3 in DNA: TGTGCCAGCAGCTTAGCGCCTGGGACAGGGGGCTCTGGGGCCAACGTCCTGACTTTC.

V is TRBV11-2 and J is TRBJ1-2; the D is unclear. The V gene lost 5 bases and the J gene lost 3 bases, with 16 bases spanning the gap. The CDR3 runs to 15 residues. The V gene's germline CDR1 is SGHAT and CDR2 FQNNGV. The CDR3 spells CASSQRVQPDYGYTF. The DNA of the CDR3 is TGTGCCAGCAGCCAAAGAGTACAGCCTGACTATGGCTACACCTTC.

The chain links TRBV5-5 to TRBJ2-7, with 7 bases that match TRBD1. V lost 4 bases and J lost 6; bases outside the gene matches: 7. The V gene's germline CDR1 is SGHKS and CDR2 YYEKEE (reference sequence). The CDR3 sequence is 13 residues long. The DNA of the CDR3 is TGTGCCAGCAGCGTGACAGGGCCTTTCGAGCAGTACTTC. Its translation is CASSVTGPFEQYF. Looking up the rest from reference TRBV5-5 and TRBJ2-7 gives the full variable domain: DAGVTQSPTHLIKTRGQQVTLRCSPISGHKSVSWYQQVLGQGPQFIFQYYEKEERGRGNFPDRFSARQFPNYSSELNVNALLLGDSALYLCASSVTGPFEQYFGPGTRLTVT.

The V call is TRBV5-1, the J call TRBJ2-3, with TRBD1 identical over 8 bases. From germline, CDR1 is SGHRS and CDR2 YFSETQ. V gave up 3 bases and J gave up 2 bases; unmatched junction bases: 5. The CDR3 loop spans 15 amino acids. This CDR3 reads CASSSTGGHTDTQYF. CDR3 in DNA: TGCGCCAGCAGCTCTACAGGGGGGCACACAGATACGCAGTATTTT.

The CDR3, as DNA: TGTGCCAGCAGCAGTTTCGAGGCACCCCTCCACTTT. It specifies CASSSFEAPLHF. The V gene is TRBV5-4, the J gene TRBJ1-6; no clear D gene. The germline V and J ends were trimmed by 4 bases and 11 bases, with 10 bases remaining between them. This CDR3 region has 12 residues. Germline CDR1 is SGHNT and CDR2 is YYREEE (reference sequence).